A single sample gave rise to the 19 T cell receptor beta chains below, sequenced in a study of T cell repertoires in cytomegalovirus infection. The antigens of these receptors remain unknown. TCRdb redid the calling of the reads with MiXCR, one entry per CDR3 protein. The profile shows more than 110,000 distinct CDR3 sequences, 32% of them singletons. This material consisted of CD8+ T cells from cultured PBMCs, taken from culture after CMV antigen stimulation. The source is a human donor in good health (CMV status not recorded). Some clones in this sample may be carry-over from other donors' samples.

This chain joins TRBV5-6 and TRBJ2-7; tentatively, D is TRBD1 or TRBD2 (5 bases each). Germline loops: CDR1 SGHDT, CDR2 YYEEEE. This CDR3 has 14 residues. The germline V and J ends were trimmed by 0 bases and 3 bases, with 10 bases remaining between them. The CDR3: CASSLGDLDYEQYF. CDR3 bases: TGTGCCAGCAGCTTGGGGGACCTTGACTACGAGCAGTACTTC.

This clonotype is a singleton in its sample. V usage is TRBV7-8 and J usage is TRBJ2-7, with TRBD2 identical over 11 bases. This CDR3 is 16 amino acids long. Germline values: CDR1 SGHVS, CDR2 FQNEAQ. V gave up 5 bases and J gave up 1 base; unmatched junction bases: 7. The CDR3, as DNA: TGTGCCAGCAGCGTGGGACTAGCGGAGATTTCCTACGAGCAGTACTTC. Translation gives CASSVGLAEISYEQYF.

There are a few counts of this clonotype. The CDR3 is CASSLRGGNTIYF. In nucleotides, the CDR3 is TGTGCCAGCAGCTTGCGGGGTGGAAACACCATATATTTT. This chain connects TRBV5-8 to TRBJ1-3; D is undetermined. The V gene lost 1 base and the J gene lost 3 bases, with 5 bases spanning the gap. The germline V gene has CDR1 SGHTS and CDR2 YDEGEE. CDR3 length: 13 amino acids.

The CDR3 nucleotides are TGTGCCACCAAAGGGGGTGGCAATCAGCCCCAGCATTTT. It translates to CATKGGGNQPQHF. The chain employs TRBV12-3 or TRBV12-4 and TRBJ1-5, with D possibly being TRBD1 (6 bases). V shed 10 bases and J shed 2 bases, with 12 bases lying between them. The CDR3 contains 13 residues.

The table lists this clonotype with a few counts. This rearrangement joins TRBV5-6 to TRBJ2-7; tentatively, D is TRBD1 (6 bases). Germline CDR1 and CDR2: SGHDT and YYEEEE. The CDR3 spans 13 residues. With 4 bases removed from V and 6 bases from J, the gap between germline ends came to 14 bases. CDR3 sequence reads: CASSLNWGREQYF. The DNA for the CDR3 is TGTGCCAGCAGCCTAAATTGGGGGCGCGAGCAGTACTTC.

J is TRBJ2-7 and V is TRBV14; 9 bases line up with TRBD2. This CDR3 has 15 amino acids. Losses at the gene ends were 0 bases for V and 7 bases for J; bases not matched to a gene: 7. CDR1 is SGHDN, CDR2 FVKESK, per germline. The CDR3 region is CASSQDPREGVEQYF. The CDR3 DNA reads as TGTGCCAGCAGCCAAGATCCGCGGGAGGGGGTTGAGCAGTACTTC.

The CDR3 loop reads CASSIGGTLDEQYF. CDR3 bases: TGTGCCAGTAGTATCGGTGGGACATTGGACGAGCAGTACTTC. The chain combines TRBV19 with TRBJ2-7; weak D call: TRBD1 (6 bases). Looked up from germline, CDR1 is LNHDA and CDR2 is SQIVND (reference sequence). V was shortened by 3 bases and J by 5 bases, with 14 bases between the two germline ends. This CDR3 has 14 amino acids. Looking up the rest from reference TRBV19 and TRBJ2-7 gives the full variable domain: DGGITQSPKYLFRKEGQNVTLSCEQNLNHDAMYWYRQDPGQGLRLIYYSQIVNDFQKGDIAEGYSVSREKKESFPLTVTSAQKNPTAFYLCASSIGGTLDEQYFGPGTRLTVT.

The rearrangement joins TRBV28 to TRBJ2-3; 11 positions agree with TRBD2. V lost 5 bases to trimming and J lost 2 bases; unmatched junction nucleotides: 12. Germline CDR1 is MDHEN and CDR2 is SYDVKM. The CDR3 spans 18 residues. The CDR3 protein is CASSTVARLAGITDTQYF. In nucleotides, the CDR3 is TGTGCCAGCAGTACAGTTGCTCGACTAGCGGGGATCACAGATACGCAGTATTTT.

V gene TRBV6-5 combines with J gene TRBJ2-1; 12 nucleotides line up with TRBD1. CDR1 is MNHEY and CDR2 is SVGAGI in the germline V gene. This CDR3 is 15 amino acids long. The trim removed 4 bases at V and 7 bases at J, leaving 5 bases unmatched. The CDR3 nucleotides read TGTGCCAGCAGTTGGGGACAGGGGGCTCGGAATGAGCAGTTCTTC. Protein: CASSWGQGARNEQFF.

The chain is built from TRBV7-9 and TRBJ2-6; D perhaps matches TRBD2 (5 bases). V gave up 5 bases and J gave up 0 bases, with 26 bases separating them. Per the germline V gene, CDR1 is SEHNR and CDR2 is FQNEAQ (reference sequence). The CDR3 runs to 21 residues. CDR3 DNA sequence: TGTGCCAGCAGCCTCCCCGACTATCGCCAGGTTGGATCCTCTGGGGCCAACGTCCTGACTTTC. Protein: CASSLPDYRQVGSSGANVLTF.

This clonotype was detected only a few times. The J gene is TRBJ2-7, the V gene TRBV7-8; tentatively, D is TRBD1 (5 bases). CDR1 and CDR2 (germline): SGHVS, FQNEAQ. Trimming pared 5 bases from V and 4 bases from J, leaving 12 bases between. CDR3 length: 13 amino acids. The CDR3 loop reads CASSGYRSYEQYF. The CDR3 nucleotides are TGTGCCAGCAGCGGATACAGGAGTTACGAGCAGTACTTC. The full variable domain, rest sourced from reference TRBV7-8 and TRBJ2-7, is GAGVSQSPRYKVAKRGQDVALRCDPISGHVSLFWYQQALGQGPEFLTYFQNEAQLDKSGLPSDRFFAERPEGSVSTLKIQRTQQEDSAVYLCASSGYRSYEQYFGPGTRLTVT.

The rearrangement uses TRBV6-1 and TRBJ2-1; either TRBD1 or TRBD2 may supply D (5 bases each). Germline V lookup: CDR1 MNHNS, CDR2 SASEGT. This CDR3 is 15 amino acids long. V was shortened by 5 bases and J by 2 bases, with 13 bases between the two germline ends. CDR3 protein: CASSPGPSAYNEQFF. For the CDR3, the DNA is TGTGCCAGCAGTCCGGGACCTAGTGCCTACAATGAGCAGTTCTTC.

This clonotype was observed many times. The genes are TRBV28 and TRBJ1-1; 8 bases map to TRBD1. The CDR3 has 14 amino acids. Per germline, CDR1 MDHEN and CDR2 SYDVKM. After removal of 1 base from V and 3 bases from J, the junction contained 1 base not matched to a gene. Here the CDR3 reads CASSLLQGDTEAFF. As DNA, the CDR3 is TGTGCCAGCAGTTTATTACAGGGGGACACTGAAGCTTTCTTT.

In this sample, this clonotype turned up once. The chain combines TRBV2 with TRBJ1-1; tentatively, D is TRBD1 (5 bases). Trimming removed 0 bases from V and 3 bases from J, with 5 bases in between. CDR1 and CDR2 (germline): SNHLY, FYNNEI. This CDR3 is built from 13 residues. The CDR3: CASSEAGHTEAFF. The DNA of the CDR3 is TGTGCCAGCAGTGAAGCGGGGCACACTGAAGCTTTCTTT.

This clonotype was seen just once. The rearrangement links TRBV4-1 to TRBJ2-7; possible D gene TRBD2, 5 bases. Trimming stripped 0 bases from V and 4 bases from J, with 13 bases between. CDR3 size: 15 residues. Germline CDR1 is MGHRA and CDR2 is YSYEKL. The CDR3 region has the DNA TGCGCCAGCAGCCAAGAGCCCGGACGACTATACGAGCAGTACTTC. This sequence encodes CASSQEPGRLYEQYF.

The chain recombines TRBV3-1 with TRBJ1-2, with 8 bases fitting TRBD1. The CDR3 is 16 residues long. Per the germline V gene, CDR1 is LGHDT and CDR2 is YNNKEL (reference sequence). J was trimmed by 4 bases and V by 0 bases; bases with no gene match: 7. CDR3 nucleotides: TGTGCCAGCAGCCAAGATTTGGACAGGGCGCGCTATGGCTACACCTTC. Translated, it gives CASSQDLDRARYGYTF.

This clonotype was seen only a few times. The chain couples TRBV7-6 to TRBJ1-2; the match to TRBD1 covers 9 bases. Germline CDR1 and CDR2: SGHVS and FNYEAQ. The CDR3 is made up of 13 amino acids. Losses at the gene ends were 5 bases for V and 8 bases for J; bases not matched to a gene: 6. In DNA, the CDR3 is TGTGCCAGCAGCCCCGGGACAGGGAGCGGCTACACCTTC. Residues: CASSPGTGSGYTF.

At least ten counts were recorded for this clonotype. The chain is built from TRBV7-2 and TRBJ1-2, with D possibly matching TRBD1 (6 bases). Germline CDR1 is SGHTA and CDR2 is FQGNSA. The CDR3 spans 13 residues. Deletions cut 1 base from V and 6 bases from J, with 9 bases between. CDR3 region: CASSLGGGDGYTF. DNA for the CDR3: TGTGCCAGCAGCTTAGGAGGGGGGGATGGCTACACCTTC.

V usage is TRBV6-6 and J usage is TRBJ2-1, with D hard to call. Germline assignment: CDR1 MNHNY and CDR2 SVGAGI (reference sequence). V lost 0 bases and J lost 8, with 5 bases in between. The length of the CDR3 is 12 residues. This CDR3 is CASSYSTYEQFF. Here the CDR3 DNA reads TGTGCCAGCAGTTACTCAACGTATGAGCAGTTCTTC.